The 30 T cell receptor beta chains presented below share a single source sample, sequenced in a study of cytomegalovirus exposure and HLA in healthy donors. A multiplex PCR was run with 60 Vbeta primers and 13 Jbeta primers. The repertoire was sequenced with immunoSEQ multiplex PCR; TCRdb's copy has only in-frame clones and lacks some. The sample carries over 150,000 clones, 55% to 80% recorded once. The sequenced sample was PBMCs. Every receptor here comes from a young woman in good health and CMV-seropositive.

This clone appeared a single time. The rearrangement uses TRBV19 and TRBJ1-3, with D possibly matching TRBD1 (5 bases). This CDR3 is 9 amino acids long. Trimming took off 6 bases at V and 15 bases at J, with 9 bases between the two ends. Germline CDR1 and CDR2: LNHDA and SQIVND (reference sequence). The CDR3 nucleotides are TGTGCCAGTAGCAGGGCCAGATATTTT. It encodes CASSRARYF.

The chain uses TRBV15 and TRBJ2-5; D ambiguous. The J call may be wrong; the DNA end is better matched by TRBJ2-7. The CDR3 length is 15 residues. Germline V CDR1 and CDR2: LNHNV, YYDKDF (reference sequence). The CDR3 nucleotides read TGTGCCACCAGCAGAGAGAAGAGCTACTCCTACGAGCAGTACTTC. This codes for CATSREKSYSYEQYF.

CDR3 region: CASSLAWAGGQGYNEQFF. The CDR3 DNA sequence: TGTGCCAGCAGCTTAGCGTGGGCAGGGGGACAGGGCTACAATGAGCAGTTCTTC. The V gene is TRBV7-6, the J gene TRBJ2-1, with 9 bases lining up with TRBD1. This CDR3 spans 18 amino acids. Per the germline V gene, CDR1 is SGHVS and CDR2 is FNYEAQ. V dropped 0 bases and J dropped 3; count of bases not matched to a gene: 9. The full variable domain, its missing parts supplied by reference TRBV7-6 and TRBJ2-1, is GAGVSQSPRYKVTKRGQDVALRCDPISGHVSLYWYRQALGQGPEFLTYFNYEAQQDKSGLPNDRFSAERPEGSISTLTIQRTEQRDSAMYRCASSLAWAGGQGYNEQFFGPGTRLTVL.

This clone has a handful of counts. This chain joins TRBV28 and TRBJ2-2; 13 bases line up with TRBD2. The CDR3 loop spans 17 amino acids. After removal of 2 bases from V and 4 bases from J, the junction contained 4 bases not matched to a gene. CDR1 is MDHEN, CDR2 SYDVKM, per germline. DNA for the CDR3: TGTGCCAGCAGTTTAACTAGCGGGAGGGTCGCCACCGGGGAGCTGTTTTTT. Its protein product is CASSLTSGRVATGELFF.

The V gene is TRBV7-2, the J gene TRBJ2-7; D is perhaps TRBD2 (5 bases). Trimming removed 1 base at V and 2 bases at J, with 9 bases between. CDR3 length: 14 amino acids. Germline V CDR1 and CDR2: SGHTA, FQGNSA. Written as DNA, the CDR3 is TGTGCCAGCAGCTTAGTTGCGGGTCCCTACGAGCAGTACTTC. Its protein is CASSLVAGPYEQYF. Filled out from reference TRBV7-2 and TRBJ2-7, the complete variable domain reads GAGVSQSPSNKVTEKGKDVELRCDPISGHTALYWYRQSLGQGLEFLIYFQGNSAPDKSGLPSDRFSAERTGGSVSTLTIQRTQQEDSAVYLCASSLVAGPYEQYFGPGTRLTVT.

The V and J genes are TRBV19 and TRBJ2-2; 14 bases are shared with TRBD2. Trimming took 7 bases from V and 6 from J; bases not matched to a gene: 16. The CDR3 is 19 amino acids. The V gene's germline CDR1 is LNHDA and CDR2 SQIVND (reference sequence). CDR3 sequence: CASTQSPGLAGVVSGELFF. The CDR3 DNA reads as TGTGCCAGTACCCAATCCCCGGGACTAGCGGGAGTAGTCTCCGGGGAGCTGTTTTTT.

This chain joins TRBV9 and TRBJ1-1; D not resolved. CDR1 and CDR2 (germline): SGDLS, YYNGEE. CDR3 length: 13 residues. Trimming stripped 1 base from V and 4 bases from J, with 8 bases between. The CDR3: CASSVRLGTEAFF. The DNA of the CDR3 is TGTGCCAGCAGCGTACGACTAGGCACTGAAGCTTTCTTT.

This sequence joins TRBV5-4 and TRBJ1-6; D remains ambiguous. Germline V gene lookup returns CDR1 SGHNT and CDR2 YYREEE (reference sequence). Between the trimmed V and J ends, which lost 5 bases and 3 bases, there was a span of 9 bases. This CDR3 comprises 14 residues. The CDR3 here is CASSLPGYNSPLHF. In DNA, the CDR3 is TGTGCCAGCAGTCTACCGGGCTATAATTCACCCCTCCACTTT.

This rearrangement joins TRBV14 to TRBJ2-3; maybe TRBD1 (6 bases). The CDR3 is 12 residues long. Germline V gene lookup returns CDR1 SGHDN and CDR2 FVKESK. Trimming removed 1 base from V and 8 bases from J, with 7 bases in between. The CDR3 here is CASSQAGVTQYF. CDR3 sequence (DNA): TGTGCCAGCAGCCAAGCAGGGGTTACGCAGTATTTT.

This clone was detected many times. The chain has TRBV7-9 and TRBJ1-2; D ambiguous. From germline, CDR1 is SEHNR and CDR2 FQNEAQ (reference sequence). This CDR3 has 11 amino acids. Between the trimmed V and J ends, which lost 5 bases and 5 bases, there was a span of 6 bases. In DNA form, the CDR3 reads TGTGCCAGCAGCCTAAATTATGGCTACACCTTC. Residues: CASSLNYGYTF. Variable domain in full (rest from reference TRBV7-9 and TRBJ1-2): DTGVSQNPRHKITKRGQNVTFRCDPISEHNRLYWYRQTLGQGPEFLTYFQNEAQLEKSRLLSDRFSAERPKGSFSTLEIQRTEQGDSAMYLCASSLNYGYTFGSGTRLTVV.

This rearrangement joins TRBV6-5 to TRBJ1-2; D unclear. This CDR3 spans 15 amino acids. V was trimmed by 2 bases and J by 4 bases, leaving 14 bases between them. Per germline, CDR1 MNHEY and CDR2 SVGAGI. The CDR3 reads CASSYLEEIGYGYTF. The CDR3 nucleotides are TGTGCCAGCAGTTACCTTGAGGAAATCGGCTATGGCTACACCTTC.

V gene TRBV19 combines with J gene TRBJ2-7; TRBD1 matches at 9 bases. From germline, CDR1 is LNHDA and CDR2 SQIVND (reference sequence). V trimming: 3 bases; J trimming: 3 bases; junction bases outside the gene matches: 9. The CDR3 is 16 residues long. The DNA for the CDR3 is TGTGCCAGTAGTATGATCATGGGACAGGGACTCTACGAGCAGTACTTC. Translated, it gives CASSMIMGQGLYEQYF.

The genes are TRBV18 and TRBJ2-5; D is ambiguous. This CDR3 is 16 amino acids long. V lost 3 bases and J lost 4, with 18 bases in between. Germline CDR1 KGHSH, CDR2 LQKENI. CDR3 residues: CASSPFSSGDGETQYF. The CDR3 coding sequence is TGTGCCAGCTCACCCTTTTCCAGTGGAGACGGAGAGACCCAGTACTTC.

As to this clone: Relative to the germline gene, one junction end is altered; a read error may explain this. Other DNA sequences in this sample translate to the same CDR3. The chain couples TRBV5-6 to TRBJ1-3; no clear D gene. Germline CDR1 reads SGHDT; CDR2 reads YYEEEE. The CDR3 has 17 amino acids. The CDR3: CASRLLSGYYSGNTIYF. The CDR3 coding sequence is TGTGCCAGCAGACTGCTGTCGGGGTACTACTCTGGAAACACTATATATTTT.

The chain couples TRBV19 to TRBJ1-5, with D perhaps TRBD1 (5 bases). V lost 7 bases and J 4 bases, leaving 11 bases between the germline ends. In germline, CDR1 is LNHDA, CDR2 SQIVND (reference sequence). This CDR3 has 13 amino acids. The CDR3 sequence is CASTGLPNQPQHF. In nucleotides, the CDR3 is TGTGCCAGTACGGGACTCCCAAATCAGCCCCAGCATTTT.

The chain combines TRBV5-1 with TRBJ2-7, with 9 positions matching TRBD2. J was trimmed by 2 bases and V by 4 bases; bases with no gene match: 10. The germline CDR1 and CDR2 sequences are SGHRS and YFSETQ. The CDR3 is 16 residues long. The CDR3 is CASSGAALAGPYEQYF. The CDR3 region has the DNA TGCGCCAGCAGCGGGGCCGCCCTAGCGGGACCCTACGAGCAGTACTTC.

This chain connects TRBV27 to TRBJ1-1, with TRBD1 as a possible D gene (5 bases). CDR3 size: 16 residues. Deletions cut 0 bases from V and 3 bases from J, with 14 bases between. Germline V lookup: CDR1 MNHEY, CDR2 SMNVEV (reference sequence). The CDR3 region is CASSLSFSQGYTEAFF. In DNA, the CDR3 is TGTGCCAGCAGTTTATCTTTCTCCCAGGGCTACACTGAAGCTTTCTTT.

V is TRBV10-1 and J is TRBJ2-7, with TRBD2 as a possible D gene (5 bases). Trimming left V 3 bases short and J 0 bases short, with 15 bases between. CDR1 and CDR2 from the germline V gene are WNHNN and SYGVQD (reference sequence). The CDR3 spans 16 residues. The CDR3 region has the DNA TGCGCCAGCAGTGACCATCGGGCAGGAGGCTCCTACGAGCAGTACTTC. This sequence encodes CASSDHRAGGSYEQYF.

The chain employs TRBV2 and TRBJ1-1; D not certain. Germline values: CDR1 SNHLY, CDR2 FYNNEI. V lost 8 bases to trimming and J lost 0 bases, with 10 bases between them. The CDR3 spans 13 residues. The CDR3 coding sequence is TGTGCCAGCGCTGACTTGATGAACACTGAAGCTTTCTTT. This encodes CASADLMNTEAFF.

The chain has TRBV10-1 and TRBJ2-1; 9 positions match TRBD2. V shed 9 bases, J shed 2 bases, and the junction held 17 bases outside the gene matches. The CDR3 totals 18 residues. The germline CDR1 and CDR2 sequences are WNHNN and SYGVQD (reference sequence). CDR3 protein: CARLAGTSSSETYNEQFF. The CDR3 DNA follows: TGCGCCAGGCTCGCCGGGACTAGCTCCTCGGAGACCTACAATGAGCAGTTCTTC.

The V call is TRBV30, the J call TRBJ2-5, with D perhaps matching TRBD1 (5 bases). This CDR3 has 11 amino acids. Trimming stripped 4 bases from V and 8 bases from J, with 11 bases between. Germline loops: CDR1 GTSNPN, CDR2 SVGIG (reference sequence). CDR3 in amino acids: CAWTQGATQYF. The DNA of the CDR3 is TGTGCCTGGACTCAAGGGGCTACCCAGTACTTC.

The rearrangement joins TRBV27 to TRBJ2-2; D ambiguous. The CDR3 has 14 residues. Germline CDR1 reads MNHEY; CDR2 reads SMNVEV (reference sequence). Trimming left V 3 bases short and J 2 bases short, with 7 bases between. This CDR3 reads CASSFGANTGELFF. The CDR3 nucleotides read TGTGCCAGCAGTTTTGGAGCAAACACCGGGGAGCTGTTTTTT.

The rearrangement joins TRBV11-1 to TRBJ1-1; the D is unclear. The V end lost 5 bases, the J end lost 5 bases, and 12 bases lay between the germline ends. CDR3 length equals 13 residues. CDR1 is SGHAT, CDR2 FQDESV, per germline (reference sequence). CDR3 DNA: TGTGCCAGCAGCCCCTCCGGCGGGACTGAAGCTTTCTTT. This encodes CASSPSGGTEAFF.

The chain combines TRBV30 with TRBJ1-5; D not resolved. The V gene lost 1 base and the J gene lost 9 bases, with 7 bases spanning the gap. The CDR3 covers 11 residues. CDR1 and CDR2 (germline): GTSNPN, SVGIG (reference sequence). CDR3 region: CAWSDIWPQHF. CDR3 DNA sequence: TGTGCCTGGAGTGACATATGGCCCCAGCATTTT.

V usage is TRBV28 and J usage is TRBJ2-3; 11 bases are shared with TRBD1. The CDR3 is 14 residues long. Trimming cost V 4 bases and J 6 bases; bases outside gene matches: 3. Germline lookup yields CDR1 MDHEN and CDR2 SYDVKM. As DNA, the CDR3 is TGTGCCAGCAGTTCAGGACAGGGGGCGGATACGCAGTATTTT. This gives the protein CASSSGQGADTQYF.

This clone was observed a single time. The genes are TRBV2 and TRBJ1-5, with D possibly being TRBD1 (6 bases). This CDR3 spans 15 amino acids. CDR1 and CDR2 (germline): SNHLY, FYNNEI. The V and J ends lost 6 bases and 0 bases respectively, with 12 bases between them. The CDR3 region is CASRDRHFSNQPQHF. The DNA of the CDR3 is TGTGCCAGCAGGGACAGACACTTTAGCAATCAGCCCCAGCATTTT.

Notes on this clone: The junction shows a germline mismatch at one end, possibly a read error. At the DNA level, this CDR3 is encoded by other sequences in the same sample as well. The chain has TRBV19 and TRBJ1-5; D is undetermined. CDR3 length: 16 residues. Looked up from germline, CDR1 is LNHDA and CDR2 is SQIVND (reference sequence). The CDR3, as DNA: TGTGCCAGTAGTATCCGAGGCGGGCCCTTCCAGCAGCCTCAGCATTTT. This sequence encodes CASSIRGGPFQQPQHF.

This rearrangement joins TRBV4-1 to TRBJ2-7; TRBD2 matches at 7 bases. This CDR3 contains 16 residues. CDR1 is MGHRA, CDR2 YSYEKL, per germline. V lost 3 bases and J lost 2; bases outside the gene matches: 10. The CDR3 loop is CASSHQISGAPYEQYF. In DNA, the CDR3 is TGCGCCAGCAGCCACCAGATAAGCGGGGCCCCCTACGAGCAGTACTTC.

The CDR3 is CASSLLTTGGAYNEQFF. DNA of the CDR3: TGTGCCAGCAGCTTACTGACAACAGGGGGCGCCTACAATGAGCAGTTCTTC. V usage is TRBV7-8 and J usage is TRBJ2-1, with TRBD1 identical over 9 bases. Germline V gene sequence: CDR1 SGHVS, CDR2 FQNEAQ. CDR3 length equals 17 residues. V lost 2 bases to trimming and J lost 2 bases; unmatched junction nucleotides: 7.

The chain employs TRBV28 and TRBJ2-1; 8 positions match TRBD2. The CDR3 is 15 amino acids. V lost 3 bases and J lost 4; bases outside the gene matches: 5. Germline V gene sequence: CDR1 MDHEN, CDR2 SYDVKM. The CDR3 region is CASSFVSGNYNEQFF. CDR3 DNA: TGTGCCAGCAGTTTCGTTAGCGGGAATTACAATGAGCAGTTCTTC.